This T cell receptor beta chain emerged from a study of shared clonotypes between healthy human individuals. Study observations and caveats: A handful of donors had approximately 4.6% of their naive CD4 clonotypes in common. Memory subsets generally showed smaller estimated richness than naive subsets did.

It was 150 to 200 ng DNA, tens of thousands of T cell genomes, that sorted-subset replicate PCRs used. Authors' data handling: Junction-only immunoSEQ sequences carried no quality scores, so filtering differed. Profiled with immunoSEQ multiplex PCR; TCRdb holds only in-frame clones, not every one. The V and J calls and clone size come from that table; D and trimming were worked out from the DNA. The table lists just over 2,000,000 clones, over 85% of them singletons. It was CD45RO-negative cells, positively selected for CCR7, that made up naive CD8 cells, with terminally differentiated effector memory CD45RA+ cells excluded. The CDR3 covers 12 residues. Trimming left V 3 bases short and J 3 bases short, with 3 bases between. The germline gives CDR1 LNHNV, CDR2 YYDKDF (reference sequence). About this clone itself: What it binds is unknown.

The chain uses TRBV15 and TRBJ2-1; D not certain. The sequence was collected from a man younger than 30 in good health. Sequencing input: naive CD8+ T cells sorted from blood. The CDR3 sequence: CATSSLYNEQFF. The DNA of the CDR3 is TGTGCCACCAGCAGCCTCTACAATGAGCAGTTCTTC.